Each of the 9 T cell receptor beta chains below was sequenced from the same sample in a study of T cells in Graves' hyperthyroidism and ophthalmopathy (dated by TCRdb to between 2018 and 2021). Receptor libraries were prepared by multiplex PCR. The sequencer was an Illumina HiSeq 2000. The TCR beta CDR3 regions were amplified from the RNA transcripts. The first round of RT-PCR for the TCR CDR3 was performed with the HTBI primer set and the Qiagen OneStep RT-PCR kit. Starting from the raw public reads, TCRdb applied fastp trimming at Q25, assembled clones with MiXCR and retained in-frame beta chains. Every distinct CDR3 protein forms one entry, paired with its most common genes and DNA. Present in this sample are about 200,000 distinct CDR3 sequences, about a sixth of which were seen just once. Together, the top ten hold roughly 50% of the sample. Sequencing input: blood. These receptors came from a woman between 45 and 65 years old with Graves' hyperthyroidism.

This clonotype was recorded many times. CDR3 amino acids: CASCWSGAGNQPQHF. The DNA of the CDR3 is TGTGCCAGCTGCTGGTCCGGGGCCGGCAATCAGCCCCAGCATTTT. The chain recombines TRBV12-3 or TRBV12-4 with TRBJ1-5; perhaps TRBD1 as D (5 bases). There are 15 residues in the CDR3. V was trimmed by 8 bases and J by 2 bases, leaving 16 bases between them.

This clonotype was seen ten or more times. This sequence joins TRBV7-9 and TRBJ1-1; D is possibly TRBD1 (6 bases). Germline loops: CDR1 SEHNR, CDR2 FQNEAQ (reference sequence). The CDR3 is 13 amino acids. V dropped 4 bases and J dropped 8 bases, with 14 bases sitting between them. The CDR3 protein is CASSSQWRGEAFF. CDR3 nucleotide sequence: TGTGCCAGCAGCTCCCAGTGGAGGGGGGAAGCTTTCTTT.

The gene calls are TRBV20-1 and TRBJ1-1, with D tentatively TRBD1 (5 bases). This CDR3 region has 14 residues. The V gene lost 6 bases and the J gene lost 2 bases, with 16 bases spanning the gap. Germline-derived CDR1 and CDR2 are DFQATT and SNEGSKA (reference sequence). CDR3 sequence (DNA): TGCAGTGCCCCCGCGGCAGGGCTAAACACTGAAGCTTTCTTT. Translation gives CSAPAAGLNTEAFF.

In DNA form, the CDR3 reads TGTGCCAGTAGTAATAGCATTGGGGTAGGGGGCAGTAGCGGGGAGCTGTTTTTT. This encodes CASSNSIGVGGSSGELFF. The rearrangement uses TRBV19 and TRBJ2-2, with TRBD1 matching over 7 bases. Germline V gene data show CDR1 as LNHDA and CDR2 as SQIVND (reference sequence). With V trimmed by 4 bases and J by 7 bases, 18 bases remained unmatched. CDR3 size: 18 residues. The whole variable domain, filled in from reference TRBV19 and TRBJ2-2, reads DGGITQSPKYLFRKEGQNVTLSCEQNLNHDAMYWYRQDPGQGLRLIYYSQIVNDFQKGDIAEGYSVSREKKESFPLTVTSAQKNPTAFYLCASSNSIGVGGSSGELFFGEGSRLTVL.

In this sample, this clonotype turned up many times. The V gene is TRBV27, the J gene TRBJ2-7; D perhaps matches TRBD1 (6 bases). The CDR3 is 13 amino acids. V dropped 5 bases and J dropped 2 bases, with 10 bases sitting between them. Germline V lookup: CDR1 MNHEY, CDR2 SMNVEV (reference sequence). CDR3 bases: TGTGCCAGCAGTGGCAGGGGTCCCTACGAGCAGTACTTC. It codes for CASSGRGPYEQYF.

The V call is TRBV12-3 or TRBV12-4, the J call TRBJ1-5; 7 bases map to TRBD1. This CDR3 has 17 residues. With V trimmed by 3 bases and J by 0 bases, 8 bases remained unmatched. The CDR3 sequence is CASSFRATGNSNQPQHF. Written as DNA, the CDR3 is TGTGCCAGCAGTTTCAGGGCGACAGGGAATAGCAATCAGCCCCAGCATTTT.

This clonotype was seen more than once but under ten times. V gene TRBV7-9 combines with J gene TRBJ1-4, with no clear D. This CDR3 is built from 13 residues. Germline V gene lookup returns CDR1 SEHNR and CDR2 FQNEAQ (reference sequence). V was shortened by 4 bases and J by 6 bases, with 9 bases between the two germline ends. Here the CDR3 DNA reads TGTGCCAGCAGCTCTCCATCGTATGAAAAACTGTTTTTT. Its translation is CASSSPSYEKLFF.

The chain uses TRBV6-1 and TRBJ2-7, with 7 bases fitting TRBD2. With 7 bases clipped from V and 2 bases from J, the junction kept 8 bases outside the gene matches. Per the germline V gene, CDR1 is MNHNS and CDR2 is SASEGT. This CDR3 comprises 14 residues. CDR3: CASTVPGGAYEQYF. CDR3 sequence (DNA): TGTGCCAGCACCGTCCCGGGAGGTGCCTACGAGCAGTACTTC.

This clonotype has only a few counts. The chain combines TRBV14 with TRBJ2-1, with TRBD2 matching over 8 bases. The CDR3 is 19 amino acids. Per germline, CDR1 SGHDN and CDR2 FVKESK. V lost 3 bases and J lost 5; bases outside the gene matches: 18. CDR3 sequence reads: CASSHLAGVPALPHNEQFF. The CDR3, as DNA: TGTGCCAGCAGCCATCTAGCGGGTGTACCGGCCCTCCCCCACAATGAGCAGTTCTTC.